These 22 T cell receptor beta chains were all obtained from the same sample, sequenced in a study of T-cell memory formation after mild COVID-19. TCRdb called the 5' RACE reads again in MiXCR, with one record for every CDR3 protein. Among roughly 500,000 distinct CDR3 sequences listed, 20% were seen once. The sequencing sample was made of PBMCs or a T cell subset sorted from them (not recorded which). All receptors come from an adult woman who had mild COVID-19 (a few samples of this study predate the infection). Cell type and time point are not known.

This sequence joins TRBV12-3 or TRBV12-4 and TRBJ2-7; a weak D match, TRBD2 (6 bases). V shed 6 bases and J shed 0 bases, with 12 bases lying between them. The CDR3 sequence is 14 residues long. The CDR3 nucleotides are TGTGCCAGCAGCCCGTACGGGGGCTCCTACGAGCAGTACTTC. Amino acids: CASSPYGGSYEQYF.

V and J are TRBV6-5 and TRBJ2-1; 14 positions agree with TRBD2. The CDR3 runs 15 residues. Germline CDR1 reads MNHEY; CDR2 reads SVGAGI. V shed 2 bases and J 9 bases; nucleotides not matched to a gene: 3. This CDR3 is CASSYETSGGAEQFF. CDR3 coding DNA: TGTGCCAGCAGTTACGAGACTAGCGGGGGGGCTGAGCAGTTCTTC.

Worth noting for this clonotype: One end of the junction does not line up with germline, which may come from a read error. V is TRBV10-3 and J is TRBJ2-7; 10 bases match TRBD1. The CDR3 contains 16 residues. Germline loops: CDR1 ENHRY, CDR2 SYGVKD. The CDR3 sequence is CSISQIDRGHSYEQYF. CDR3 DNA sequence: TGTTCCATCAGTCAAATTGACAGGGGGCATTCCTACGAGCAGTACTTC.

This clonotype has a handful of counts. The chain combines TRBV20-1 with TRBJ2-6; D unclear. CDR1 is DFQATT and CDR2 is SNEGSKA in the germline V gene (reference sequence). The CDR3 loop spans 12 amino acids. V was trimmed by 5 bases and J by 0 bases, leaving 2 bases between them. The CDR3 nucleotides read TGCAGTGCTCGCTCTGGGGCCAACGTCCTGACTTTC. This encodes CSARSGANVLTF.

The V and J genes are TRBV24-1 and TRBJ2-6; D might be TRBD1 or TRBD2, each matching 5 bases. Germline CDR1 KGHDR, CDR2 SFDVKD. CDR3 length equals 17 residues. V lost 3 bases, J lost 0 bases, and 11 bases lay in between. CDR3 in DNA: TGTGCCACCAGTGATGGGACGGAAAACTCTGGGGCCAACGTCCTGACTTTC. It specifies CATSDGTENSGANVLTF.

The V gene is TRBV30, the J gene TRBJ2-4; no definite D call. Germline assignment: CDR1 GTSNPN and CDR2 SVGIG (reference sequence). V was cut by 6 bases and J by 1 base, with 10 bases left in between. This CDR3 spans 13 amino acids. CDR3 amino acids: CACRVRAKNIQYF. The CDR3 region has the DNA TGTGCCTGTAGGGTTCGGGCCAAAAACATTCAGTACTTC.

This sequence joins TRBV2 and TRBJ1-1; D not certain. The CDR3 sequence is 14 residues long. V was cut by 1 base and J by 2 bases, with 8 bases left in between. Looked up from germline, CDR1 is SNHLY and CDR2 is FYNNEI. This CDR3 is CASSEGGPNTEAFF. In DNA form, the CDR3 reads TGTGCCAGCAGTGAAGGAGGCCCCAACACTGAAGCTTTCTTT.

V usage is TRBV12-3 or TRBV12-4 and J usage is TRBJ1-1; D unresolved. The CDR3 totals 14 residues. V lost 4 bases to trimming and J lost 4 bases, with 13 bases between them. The CDR3 loop reads CASSSRTWGTEAFF. The CDR3 DNA is TGTGCCAGCAGTTCTAGGACCTGGGGCACTGAAGCTTTCTTT.

This clonotype was seen a single time. The chain combines TRBV6-6 with TRBJ2-1, with a weak D call TRBD2 (6 bases). The ends were cut back, 0 bases at V and 0 bases at J, with 12 bases in the middle. The CDR3 has 17 residues. Germline V gene data show CDR1 as MNHNY and CDR2 as SVGAGI (reference sequence). CDR3 coding DNA: TGTGCCAGCAGTTACTCTACCGGAGGGAGCTCCTACAATGAGCAGTTCTTC. Translating gives CASSYSTGGSSYNEQFF.

The rearrangement joins TRBV12-3 or TRBV12-4 to TRBJ1-1; tentatively, D is TRBD1 (5 bases). V lost 2 bases to trimming and J lost 11 bases, with 12 bases between them. This CDR3 region has 12 residues. CDR3 sequence: CASSLQGPSAFF. Written as DNA, the CDR3 is TGTGCCAGCAGTTTACAGGGTCCTTCGGCTTTCTTT.

The table lists this clonotype with many counts. The chain recombines TRBV6-2 or TRBV6-3 with TRBJ2-6; no reliable D call. The CDR3 has 20 residues. CDR1 and CDR2 from the germline V gene are MNHEY and SVGEGT. V was cut by 0 bases and J by 0 bases, with 18 bases left in between. The CDR3 bases are TGTGCCAGCAGTTACTCTACCCCGCGAGCGACCAGCTCTGGGGCCAACGTCCTGACTTTC. Translating it yields CASSYSTPRATSSGANVLTF.

There are a few counts of this clonotype. V gene TRBV6-5 combines with J gene TRBJ2-7; 9 bases match TRBD1. Germline V gene lookup returns CDR1 MNHEY and CDR2 SVGAGI. V was pared by 6 bases and J by 3 bases, with 3 bases of the junction left unmatched. The CDR3 totals 13 residues. The CDR3 nucleotides are TGTGCCAGCAGGGCGACAGGGGGCTACGAGCAGTACTTC. Protein product: CASRATGGYEQYF.

This clonotype has only a few counts. The rearrangement links TRBV4-1 to TRBJ1-1; 7 bases line up with TRBD1. The trim removed 5 bases at V and 7 bases at J, leaving 4 bases unmatched. CDR1 is MGHRA and CDR2 is YSYEKL in the germline V gene. The CDR3 covers 12 residues. CDR3 amino acids: CASSYGTVEAFF. CDR3 bases: TGCGCCAGCAGCTACGGGACAGTTGAAGCTTTCTTT.

The chain employs TRBV6-2 or TRBV6-3 and TRBJ1-2; D not resolved. Germline CDR1 and CDR2: MNHEY and SVGEGT. Trimming took off 0 bases at V and 10 bases at J, with 15 bases between the two ends. The CDR3 consists of 14 residues. CDR3 sequence reads: CASSYSGRFGVYTF. CDR3 DNA sequence: TGTGCCAGCAGTTACTCGGGCAGGTTCGGAGTCTACACCTTC.

DNA of the CDR3: TGTGCCAGCAGCCAAAGGGACACAAACTACAATGAGCAGTTCTTC. Translated, it gives CASSQRDTNYNEQFF. This chain links TRBV7-9 with TRBJ2-1, with D perhaps matching TRBD1 (6 bases). The CDR3 is 15 residues long. V was clipped by 5 bases and J by 3 bases, with 14 bases between them. Germline CDR1 reads SEHNR; CDR2 reads FQNEAQ (reference sequence).

This clonotype was observed a handful of times. The genes are TRBV20-1 and TRBJ2-1, with 9 nucleotides matching TRBD2. The CDR3 sequence is 20 residues long. V trimming: 0 bases; J trimming: 4 bases; junction bases outside the gene matches: 19. Germline CDR1 is DFQATT and CDR2 is SNEGSKA (reference sequence). CDR3 in amino acids: CSARDEYRSGVREGYNEQFF. The CDR3 DNA follows: TGCAGTGCTAGAGATGAGTATCGTAGCGGAGTGCGGGAGGGTTACAATGAGCAGTTCTTC.

The J gene is TRBJ2-7, the V gene TRBV7-2; no firm D call. Between the trimmed V and J ends, which lost 0 bases and 1 base, there was a span of 10 bases. CDR1 is SGHTA, CDR2 FQGNSA, per germline. The CDR3 contains 15 residues. CDR3: CASSLALYRSYEQYF. The CDR3 nucleotides read TGTGCCAGCAGCTTAGCCCTCTACAGATCCTACGAGCAGTACTTC.

Ten or more counts support this clonotype. The chain joins TRBV12-3 or TRBV12-4 to TRBJ2-1, with D hard to call. The CDR3 spans 14 residues. Trimming removed 3 bases from V and 1 base from J, with 7 bases in between. Written as DNA, the CDR3 is TGTGCCAGCAGTTTCGGTCTATCCTACAATGAGCAGTTCTTC. The encoded protein is CASSFGLSYNEQFF.

V and J are TRBV29-1 and TRBJ2-5; D gene unclear. Trimming shortened V by 2 bases and J by 1 base, and 8 bases separated the two germline ends. This CDR3 region has 13 residues. CDR1 is SQVTM, CDR2 ANQGSEA, per germline. This CDR3 reads CSVEWVGQETQYF. The CDR3 DNA is TGCAGCGTTGAATGGGTTGGCCAAGAGACCCAGTACTTC.

This rearrangement joins TRBV2 to TRBJ1-2; 10 bases agree with TRBD1. With V trimmed by 3 bases and J by 12 bases, 7 bases remained unmatched. Germline CDR1 reads SNHLY; CDR2 reads FYNNEI. This CDR3 has 13 amino acids. CDR3 loop: CASSDLGQGRNTF. The CDR3 nucleotides read TGTGCCAGCAGTGATTTGGGACAGGGGCGAAACACCTTC.

The table lists this clonotype with a few counts. This chain connects TRBV4-1 to TRBJ2-7; D remains unclear. Trimming left V 4 bases short and J 3 bases short, with 7 bases between. The CDR3 sequence is 12 residues long. The germline V gene encodes CDR1 MGHRA and CDR2 YSYEKL. For the CDR3, the DNA is TGCGCCAGCAGCCGGAACGGCTACGAGCAGTACTTC. This sequence encodes CASSRNGYEQYF.

This sequence joins TRBV20-1 and TRBJ2-3; TRBD2 might be the D (6 bases). CDR1 and CDR2 (germline): DFQATT, SNEGSKA (reference sequence). V was cut by 6 bases and J by 0 bases, with 16 bases left in between. CDR3 length equals 15 residues. CDR3 region: CSAGRGTASTDTQYF. CDR3 bases: TGCAGTGCAGGTCGGGGGACCGCTAGCACAGATACGCAGTATTTT.